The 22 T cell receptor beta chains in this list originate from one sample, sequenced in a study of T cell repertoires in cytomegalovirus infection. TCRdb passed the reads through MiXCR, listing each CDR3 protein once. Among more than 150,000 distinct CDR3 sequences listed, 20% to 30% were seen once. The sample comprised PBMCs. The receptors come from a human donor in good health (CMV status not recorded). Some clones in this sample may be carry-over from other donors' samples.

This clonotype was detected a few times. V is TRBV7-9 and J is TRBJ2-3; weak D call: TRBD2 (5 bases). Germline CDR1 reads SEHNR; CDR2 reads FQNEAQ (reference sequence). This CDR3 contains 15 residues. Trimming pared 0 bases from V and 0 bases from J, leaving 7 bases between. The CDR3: CASSLADSSTDTQYF. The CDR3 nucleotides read TGTGCCAGCAGCTTAGCGGACTCTAGCACAGATACGCAGTATTTT.

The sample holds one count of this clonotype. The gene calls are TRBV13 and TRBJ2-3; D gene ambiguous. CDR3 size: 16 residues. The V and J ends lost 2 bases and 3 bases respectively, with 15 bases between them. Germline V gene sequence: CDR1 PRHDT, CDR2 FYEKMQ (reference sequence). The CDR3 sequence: CASSLSSPKGTDTQYF. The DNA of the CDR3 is TGTGCCAGCAGCTTAAGTTCGCCCAAAGGGACAGATACGCAGTATTTT.

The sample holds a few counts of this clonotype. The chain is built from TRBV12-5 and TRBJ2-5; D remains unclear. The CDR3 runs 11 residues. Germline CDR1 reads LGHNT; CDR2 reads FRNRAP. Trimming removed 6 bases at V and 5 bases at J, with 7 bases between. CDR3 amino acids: CASGDRETQYF. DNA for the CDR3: TGTGCTAGTGGGGACCGGGAGACCCAGTACTTC.

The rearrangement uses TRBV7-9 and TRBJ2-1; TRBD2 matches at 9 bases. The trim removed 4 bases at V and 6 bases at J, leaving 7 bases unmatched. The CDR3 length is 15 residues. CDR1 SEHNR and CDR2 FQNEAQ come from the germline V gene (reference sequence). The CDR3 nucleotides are TGTGCCAGCAGCTCGCCCGGGACTAGCAGCAATGAGCAGTTCTTC. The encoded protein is CASSSPGTSSNEQFF.

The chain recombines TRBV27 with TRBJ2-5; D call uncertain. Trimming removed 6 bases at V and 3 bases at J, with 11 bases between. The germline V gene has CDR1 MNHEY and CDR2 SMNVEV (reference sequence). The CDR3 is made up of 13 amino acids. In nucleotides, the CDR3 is TGTGCCAGCAGCGGCCACCTGAAAGAGACCCAGTACTTC. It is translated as CASSGHLKETQYF.

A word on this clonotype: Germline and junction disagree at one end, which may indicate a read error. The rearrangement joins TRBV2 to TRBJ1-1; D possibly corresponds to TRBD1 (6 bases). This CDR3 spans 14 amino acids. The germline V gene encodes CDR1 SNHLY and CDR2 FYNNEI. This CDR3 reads CASREGKQGTEAFF. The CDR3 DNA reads TGTGCCAGCAGGGAAGGTAAACAGGGCACTGAAGCTTTCTTT.

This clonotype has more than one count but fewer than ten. The CDR3 loop reads CASSWTSGTSDRTDTQYF. The CDR3 region has the DNA TGTGCCAGCAGTTGGACGAGCGGGACTAGCGACCGCACAGATACGCAGTATTTT. V gene TRBV6-6 combines with J gene TRBJ2-3; 10 bases are shared with TRBD2. J was trimmed by 1 base and V by 4 bases; bases with no gene match: 11. The CDR3 loop spans 18 amino acids. CDR1 MNHNY and CDR2 SVGAGI come from the germline V gene (reference sequence).

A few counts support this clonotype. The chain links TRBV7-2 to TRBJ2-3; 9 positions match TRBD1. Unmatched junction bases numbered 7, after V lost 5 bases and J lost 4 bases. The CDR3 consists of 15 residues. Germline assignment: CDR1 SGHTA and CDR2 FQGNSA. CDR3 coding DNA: TGTGCCAGCAGCCCCCGGGACAGGGAAGCAGATACGCAGTATTTT. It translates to CASSPRDREADTQYF.

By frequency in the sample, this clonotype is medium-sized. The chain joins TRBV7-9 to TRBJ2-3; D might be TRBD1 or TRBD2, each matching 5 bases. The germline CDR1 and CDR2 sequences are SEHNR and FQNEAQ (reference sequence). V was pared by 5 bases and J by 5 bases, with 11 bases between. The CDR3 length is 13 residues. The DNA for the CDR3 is TGTGCCAGCAGCCCGTTTGGGGGAGATACGCAGTATTTT. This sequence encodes CASSPFGGDTQYF.

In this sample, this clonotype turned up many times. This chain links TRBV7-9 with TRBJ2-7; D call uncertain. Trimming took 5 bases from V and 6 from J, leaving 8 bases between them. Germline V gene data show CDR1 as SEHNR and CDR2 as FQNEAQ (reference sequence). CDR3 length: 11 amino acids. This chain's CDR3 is CASSEGFEQYF. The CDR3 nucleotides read TGTGCCAGCAGCGAAGGATTCGAGCAGTACTTC. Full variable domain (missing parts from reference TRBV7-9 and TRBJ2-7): DTGVSQNPRHKITKRGQNVTFRCDPISEHNRLYWYRQTLGQGPEFLTYFQNEAQLEKSRLLSDRFSAERPKGSFSTLEIQRTEQGDSAMYLCASSEGFEQYFGPGTRLTVT.

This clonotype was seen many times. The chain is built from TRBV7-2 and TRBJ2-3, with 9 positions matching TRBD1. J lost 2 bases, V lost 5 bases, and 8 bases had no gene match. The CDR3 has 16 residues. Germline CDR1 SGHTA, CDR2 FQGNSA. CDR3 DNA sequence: TGTGCCAGCAGCCTAGACAGGGGGACACTCACAGATACGCAGTATTTT. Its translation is CASSLDRGTLTDTQYF.

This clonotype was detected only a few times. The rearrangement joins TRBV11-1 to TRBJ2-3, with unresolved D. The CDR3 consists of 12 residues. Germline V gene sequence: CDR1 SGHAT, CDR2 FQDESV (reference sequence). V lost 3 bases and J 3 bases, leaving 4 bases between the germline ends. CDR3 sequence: CASSFHTDTQYF. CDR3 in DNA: TGTGCCAGCAGCTTCCATACAGATACGCAGTATTTT.

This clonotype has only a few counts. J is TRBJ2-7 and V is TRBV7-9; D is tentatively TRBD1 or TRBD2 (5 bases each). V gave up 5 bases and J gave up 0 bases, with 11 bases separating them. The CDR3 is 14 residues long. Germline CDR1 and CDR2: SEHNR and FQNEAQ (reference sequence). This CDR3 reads CASSGTLTSYEQYF. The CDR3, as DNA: TGTGCCAGCAGCGGGACGCTTACCTCCTACGAGCAGTACTTC.

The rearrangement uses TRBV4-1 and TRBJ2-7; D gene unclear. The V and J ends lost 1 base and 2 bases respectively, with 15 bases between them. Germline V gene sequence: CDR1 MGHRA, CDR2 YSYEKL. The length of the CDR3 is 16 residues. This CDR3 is CASSQAIEAPAYEQYF. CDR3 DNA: TGCGCCAGCAGCCAAGCCATTGAGGCCCCAGCCTACGAGCAGTACTTC.

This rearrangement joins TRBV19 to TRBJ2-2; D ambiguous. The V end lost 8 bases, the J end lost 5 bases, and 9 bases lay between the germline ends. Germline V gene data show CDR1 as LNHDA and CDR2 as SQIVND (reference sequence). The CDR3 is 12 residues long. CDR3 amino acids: CASRLRTGELFF. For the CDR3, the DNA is TGTGCCAGTCGTCTAAGGACCGGGGAGCTGTTTTTT.

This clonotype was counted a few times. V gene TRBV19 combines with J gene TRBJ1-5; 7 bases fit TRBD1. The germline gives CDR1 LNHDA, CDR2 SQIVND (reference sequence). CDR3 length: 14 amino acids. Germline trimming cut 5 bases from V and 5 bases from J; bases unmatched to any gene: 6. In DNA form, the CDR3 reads TGTGCCAGTAGTCTCCTTGACAGGGATCAGCCCCAGCATTTT. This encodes CASSLLDRDQPQHF.

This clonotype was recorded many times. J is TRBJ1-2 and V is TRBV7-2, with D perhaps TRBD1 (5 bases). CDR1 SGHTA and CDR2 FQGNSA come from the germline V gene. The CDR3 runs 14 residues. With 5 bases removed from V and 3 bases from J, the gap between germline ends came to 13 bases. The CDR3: CASSPRQGDYGYTF. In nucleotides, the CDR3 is TGTGCCAGCAGCCCCCGGCAGGGCGACTATGGCTACACCTTC.

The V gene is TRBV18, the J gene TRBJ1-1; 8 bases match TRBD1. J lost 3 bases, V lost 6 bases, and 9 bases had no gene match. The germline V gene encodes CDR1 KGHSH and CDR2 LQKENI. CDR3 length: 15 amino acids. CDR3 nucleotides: TGTGCCAGCTCGATGGACAGGGTGTGGGACACTGAAGCTTTCTTT. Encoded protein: CASSMDRVWDTEAFF.

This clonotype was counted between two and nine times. The CDR3 reads CASSLRADPYNEQFF. In DNA form, the CDR3 reads TGTGCCAGCAGCTTACGTGCGGACCCTTACAATGAGCAGTTCTTC. The chain links TRBV7-2 to TRBJ2-1; D is undetermined. V shed 2 bases and J shed 4 bases, with 12 bases lying between them. The CDR3 is 15 amino acids. Germline assignment: CDR1 SGHTA and CDR2 FQGNSA.

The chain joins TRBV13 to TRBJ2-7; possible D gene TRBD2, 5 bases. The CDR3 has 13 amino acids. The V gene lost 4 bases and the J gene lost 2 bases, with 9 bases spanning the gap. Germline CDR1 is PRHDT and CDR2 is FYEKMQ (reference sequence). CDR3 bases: TGTGCCAGCAGCTCGGACGGGGCCTACGAGCAGTACTTC. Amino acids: CASSSDGAYEQYF.

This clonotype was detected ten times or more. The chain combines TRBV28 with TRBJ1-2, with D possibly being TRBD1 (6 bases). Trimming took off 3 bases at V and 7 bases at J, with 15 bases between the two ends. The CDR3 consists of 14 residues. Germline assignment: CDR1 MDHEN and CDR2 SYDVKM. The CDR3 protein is CASSLVQGSRGYTF. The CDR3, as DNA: TGTGCCAGCAGTTTGGTACAGGGTAGCCGTGGCTACACCTTC.

The CDR3 DNA reads TGTGCCAGCAAGGTTACACTAGCGGGCGTCAATGAGCAGTTCTTC. Amino acid sequence: CASKVTLAGVNEQFF. The genes are TRBV2 and TRBJ2-1; TRBD2 matches at 9 bases. CDR3 size: 15 residues. Germline CDR1 SNHLY, CDR2 FYNNEI. Trimming removed 7 bases from V and 6 bases from J; junction bases left unmatched: 10.